These T cell receptor beta chains were read from a single sample in a study of T cells in Graves' hyperthyroidism and ophthalmopathy. From the multiplex PCR reads, TCRdb called clonotypes with MiXCR, one entry per CDR3 protein. Of a few hundred thousand distinct CDR3 sequences listed, under 25% were seen once; the top ten hold about half. The sequenced sample consisted of blood. The source of these receptors is a woman between 70 and 85 years old with Graves' ophthalmopathy. Each CDR3 is given with its conserved first and last residue. The D gene is left open where the match is weak. For some rows the clone size is stated as once, few or many, or as a class when expanded; others skip it.

V	D	size	J	CDR3	DNA
TRBV20-1	TRBD2	.	TRBJ2-5	CSARDLSGSYETQYF	TGCAGTGCTAGAGATCTTAGCGGGAGCTACGAGACCCAGTACTTC
TRBV6-1	TRBD1	few	TRBJ1-2	CASSELGTVPNYGYTF	TGTGCCAGCAGTGAACTAGGGACAGTCCCGAACTATGGCTACACCTTC
TRBV5-1	TRBD2	few	TRBJ2-3	CASSLGTSGKDTQYF	TGCGCCAGCAGCTTGGGGACTAGCGGCAAAGATACGCAGTATTTT
TRBV11-2	.	many	TRBJ2-7	CASSLGVPSEQYF	TGTGCCAGCAGCTTAGGGGTCCCTAGCGAGCAGTACTTC
TRBV6-2/TRBV6-3	TRBD2	many	TRBJ2-1	CASSRTSGRAARDEQFF	TGTGCCAGCAGTCGCACTAGCGGGAGGGCCGCAAGGGATGAGCAGTTCTTC
TRBV7-9	.	few	TRBJ1-2	CASSSSGRYGYTF	TGTGCCAGCAGCTCAAGTGGGAGATATGGCTACACCTTC
TRBV24-1	.	.	TRBJ2-1	CATGRGAINEQFF	TGTGCCACCGGCCGGGGGGCTATTAATGAGCAGTTCTTC
TRBV14	.	.	TRBJ2-5	CASSQGSGRTQYF	TGTGCCAGCAGCCAAGGGAGTGGTCGGACCCAGTACTTC
TRBV6-1	.	.	TRBJ2-2	CASSQGKGGSELFF	TGTGCCAGCAGTCAGGGAAAGGGTGGTTCGGAGCTGTTTTTT
TRBV7-2	.	few	TRBJ1-1	CASSLGAGLATETFF	TGTGCCAGCAGCTTAGGGGCAGGCTTGGCCACTGAAACTTTCTTT